The 21 T cell receptor beta chains given below trace back to one sample, sequenced in a study of post-analysis software for immune sequencing data. General study results and limits: The five TRBV segments detected at higher frequency in patients than in controls included TRBV5-6, TRBV5-1 and TRBV20-1.

Each TCR beta cDNA library carried unique molecular identifiers. TCRdb used MiXCR to reprocess the PCR reads, holding one entry per CDR3 protein. The sample comprises some 500,000 distinct CDR3 sequences, roughly 45% of which are singletons, and 9% to 13% rests with the top ten. No cognate antigen is known for these TCRs. Sequencing used blood. The source of these receptors is a girl aged 5 to 17 with multiple sclerosis.

V and J are TRBV7-9 and TRBJ2-3; D not certain. This CDR3 is built from 13 residues. Trimming shortened V by 0 bases and J by 6 bases, and 7 bases separated the two germline ends. Germline CDR1 is SEHNR and CDR2 is FQNEAQ (reference sequence). In DNA, the CDR3 is TGTGCCAGCAGCTTAGCTGACGAGGATACGCAGTATTTT. It encodes CASSLADEDTQYF. Full variable domain (missing parts from reference TRBV7-9 and TRBJ2-3): DTGVSQNPRHKITKRGQNVTFRCDPISEHNRLYWYRQTLGQGPEFLTYFQNEAQLEKSRLLSDRFSAERPKGSFSTLEIQRTEQGDSAMYLCASSLADEDTQYFGPGTRLTVL.

This clonotype was recorded a few times. This chain joins TRBV5-1 and TRBJ1-4, with D possibly TRBD1 on 5 matching bases. V gave up 0 bases and J gave up 8 bases, with 23 bases separating them. Germline values: CDR1 SGHRS, CDR2 YFSETQ. This CDR3 comprises 18 residues. The CDR3 DNA sequence: TGCGCCAGCAGCTTGGCCGCTGACAGATCCCCAGCGGGAGAAAAACTGTTTTTT. Protein product: CASSLAADRSPAGEKLFF.

This chain connects TRBV5-1 to TRBJ2-7, with D unclear. The V gene lost 0 bases and the J gene lost 6 bases, with 7 bases spanning the gap. Germline V lookup: CDR1 SGHRS, CDR2 YFSETQ. The CDR3 length is 12 residues. The CDR3 loop reads CASSLDTAEQYF. CDR3 DNA: TGCGCCAGCAGCTTGGACACAGCCGAGCAGTACTTC.

This clonotype has a handful of counts. The chain combines TRBV5-1 with TRBJ2-1; 8 bases agree with TRBD2. The CDR3 sequence is 16 residues long. Germline CDR1 is SGHRS and CDR2 is YFSETQ. Losses at the gene ends were 4 bases for V and 3 bases for J; bases not matched to a gene: 9. The CDR3 is CASSLSPSGLYNEQFF. In DNA, the CDR3 is TGCGCCAGCAGCCTCTCGCCTAGCGGGCTCTACAATGAGCAGTTCTTC.

The sample holds a few counts of this clonotype. The DNA for the CDR3 is TGCGCCAGCAGCCGAGAACTCCCCTCTGGGGCCAACGTCCTGACTTTC. It specifies CASSRELPSGANVLTF. The chain links TRBV5-1 to TRBJ2-6, with unresolved D. V dropped 4 bases and J dropped 0 bases, with 11 bases sitting between them. Germline V gene data show CDR1 as SGHRS and CDR2 as YFSETQ. The length of the CDR3 is 16 residues.

The chain couples TRBV29-1 to TRBJ2-3; possible D gene TRBD1, 6 bases. The CDR3 sequence is 13 residues long. V lost 6 bases to trimming and J lost 4 bases, with 14 bases between them. Germline V lookup: CDR1 SQVTM, CDR2 ANQGSEA. CDR3 nucleotide sequence: TGCAGCGTGGATACAGGGAACCCAGATACGCAGTATTTT. Translation gives CSVDTGNPDTQYF.

A note on this clonotype: This clone may be a read error of a much larger clone one base away. This sequence joins TRBV6-1 and TRBJ1-2; D gene unclear. V was clipped by 7 bases and J by 0 bases, with 9 bases between them. Germline V gives CDR1 MNHNS, CDR2 SASEGT. The CDR3 is 13 amino acids. The CDR3 reads CASTTLPNYGYTF. The CDR3 DNA follows: TGTGCCAGCACAACCCTGCCTAACTATGGCTACACCTTC.

The chain links TRBV7-9 to TRBJ1-2; TRBD1 agrees at 8 bases. Germline loops: CDR1 SEHNR, CDR2 FQNEAQ (reference sequence). This CDR3 is built from 15 residues. V was pared by 7 bases and J by 7 bases, with 14 bases of the junction left unmatched. The CDR3 spells CASTDGTGDGGGYTF. In nucleotides, the CDR3 is TGTGCCAGCACTGACGGGACAGGCGATGGGGGTGGCTACACCTTC.

This clonotype was counted a few times. The gene calls are TRBV29-1 and TRBJ2-6, with D unresolved. CDR1 is SQVTM, CDR2 ANQGSEA, per germline. The germline V and J ends were trimmed by 4 bases and 0 bases, with 4 bases remaining between them. The CDR3 runs 13 residues. CDR3 sequence (DNA): TGCAGCGTTGCCAGCTCTGGGGCCAACGTCCTGACTTTC. It specifies CSVASSGANVLTF.

The rearrangement links TRBV14 to TRBJ2-4; no firm D call. V lost 1 base to trimming and J lost 13 bases, with 20 bases between them. Germline CDR1 SGHDN, CDR2 FVKESK. The CDR3 contains 15 residues. The DNA for the CDR3 is TGTGCCAGCAGCCAAGGCGGCAGCCTCCTCGTCTTACAGTACTTC. Encoded protein: CASSQGGSLLVLQYF.

This sequence joins TRBV7-2 and TRBJ2-7; D tentatively reads TRBD1 or TRBD2 (6 bases each). Trimming removed 5 bases at V and 1 base at J, with 18 bases between. The length of the CDR3 is 16 residues. Germline V gene lookup returns CDR1 SGHTA and CDR2 FQGNSA. The CDR3, as DNA: TGTGCCAGCAGCGCCGACAGGTCGGGGGTTTCCTACGAGCAGTACTTC. Encoded protein: CASSADRSGVSYEQYF.

The rearrangement links TRBV6-5 to TRBJ2-1, with TRBD2 as a possible D gene (6 bases). CDR1 is MNHEY and CDR2 is SVGAGI in the germline V gene. Trimming pared 6 bases from V and 0 bases from J, leaving 27 bases between. The length of the CDR3 is 20 residues. Here the CDR3 reads CASRVTIAGDSPSSYNEQFF. DNA for the CDR3: TGTGCCAGCAGAGTTACTATCGCCGGGGACTCCCCGAGCTCCTACAATGAGCAGTTCTTC.

The rearrangement uses TRBV7-6 and TRBJ2-7, with D perhaps matching TRBD1 (6 bases). This CDR3 has 16 residues. Germline CDR1 SGHVS, CDR2 FNYEAQ. The V gene lost 5 bases and the J gene lost 0 bases, with 17 bases spanning the gap. Here the CDR3 DNA reads TGTGCCAGCAGCAGACCACAGGGTGACAGCTCCTACGAGCAGTACTTC. This sequence encodes CASSRPQGDSSYEQYF.

This clonotype was picked up a small number of times. The rearrangement links TRBV4-3 to TRBJ1-4; 8 bases match TRBD1. CDR1 LGHNA and CDR2 YSLEER come from the germline V gene. With 0 bases clipped from V and 5 bases from J, the junction kept 5 bases outside the gene matches. The CDR3 length is 16 residues. The CDR3 reads CASSQDLQGDNEKLFF. The CDR3 DNA follows: TGCGCCAGCAGCCAAGATCTACAGGGGGACAATGAAAAACTGTTTTTT.

The chain couples TRBV10-3 to TRBJ2-3, with D possibly TRBD2 on 6 matching bases. Between the trimmed V and J ends, which lost 6 bases and 6 bases, there was a span of 16 bases. This CDR3 spans 14 amino acids. CDR1 and CDR2 from the germline V gene are ENHRY and SYGVKD. CDR3 DNA: TGTGCCATCAGGGAAGCGGGTTCCACGGATACGCAGTATTTT. Translated: CAIREAGSTDTQYF.

A few counts support this clonotype. V is TRBV20-1 and J is TRBJ2-5; D gene uncertain. Trimming removed 0 bases at V and 0 bases at J, with 2 bases between. Germline V gene data show CDR1 as DFQATT and CDR2 as SNEGSKA (reference sequence). This CDR3 has 12 residues. CDR3 DNA sequence: TGCAGTGCTAGAGATCACCAAGAGACCCAGTACTTC. It specifies CSARDHQETQYF.

The chain uses TRBV12-3 or TRBV12-4 and TRBJ1-4; no reliable D call. The V gene lost 2 bases and the J gene lost 8 bases, with 12 bases spanning the gap. The CDR3 extends over 14 amino acids. This CDR3 reads CASSLRGRGEKLFF. CDR3 DNA sequence: TGTGCCAGCAGTTTAAGAGGTCGAGGAGAAAAACTGTTTTTT.

J is TRBJ1-1 and V is TRBV29-1; TRBD1 agrees at 7 bases. Germline CDR1 and CDR2: SQVTM and ANQGSEA. CDR3 length: 13 amino acids. V lost 7 bases and J lost 3; bases outside the gene matches: 8. CDR3 nucleotides: TGCAGCGCTGACACAGGGGTGTACACTGAAGCTTTCTTT. It yields the protein CSADTGVYTEAFF.

The chain is built from TRBV7-3 and TRBJ1-1; 7 positions agree with TRBD1. V trimming: 4 bases; J trimming: 7 bases; junction bases outside the gene matches: 6. Germline V lookup: CDR1 SGHTA, CDR2 FQGTGA. The CDR3 contains 13 residues. This CDR3 reads CASSSSGTVEAFF. The CDR3 coding sequence is TGTGCCAGCAGCTCTTCCGGGACAGTTGAAGCTTTCTTT.

This clonotype came up a few times. The chain uses TRBV5-5 and TRBJ2-5; 14 nucleotides agree with TRBD2. The CDR3 totals 16 residues. V shed 4 bases, J shed 4 bases, and the junction held 6 bases outside the gene matches. The V gene's germline CDR1 is SGHKS and CDR2 YYEKEE (reference sequence). The CDR3, as DNA: TGTGCCAGCAGCGAGGGACTAGCGGGAGTAGGAGAGACCCAGTACTTC. Translation gives CASSEGLAGVGETQYF. Variable domain in full (rest from reference TRBV5-5 and TRBJ2-5): DAGVTQSPTHLIKTRGQQVTLRCSPISGHKSVSWYQQVLGQGPQFIFQYYEKEERGRGNFPDRFSARQFPNYSSELNVNALLLGDSALYLCASSEGLAGVGETQYFGPGTRLLVL.

On this clonotype: A read error may explain this, as a much larger clone is one base away. V and J are TRBV20-1 and TRBJ2-5; 9 bases match TRBD2. Germline V lookup: CDR1 DFQATT, CDR2 SNEGSKA (reference sequence). The CDR3 is 14 residues long. The CDR3 reads CSAASGTAQETRYF. The CDR3 nucleotides are TGCAGTGCCGCTAGCGGGACAGCCCAAGAGACCCGGTACTTC.